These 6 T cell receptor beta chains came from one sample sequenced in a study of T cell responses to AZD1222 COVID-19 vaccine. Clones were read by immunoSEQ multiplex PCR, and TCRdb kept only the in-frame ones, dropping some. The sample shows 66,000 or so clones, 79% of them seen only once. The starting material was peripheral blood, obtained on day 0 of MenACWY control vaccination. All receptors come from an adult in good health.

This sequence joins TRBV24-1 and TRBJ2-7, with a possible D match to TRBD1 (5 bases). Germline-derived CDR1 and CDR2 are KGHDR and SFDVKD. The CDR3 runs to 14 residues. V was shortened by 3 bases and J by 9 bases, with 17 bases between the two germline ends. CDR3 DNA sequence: TGTGCCACCAGTGATACAGGTTACTCAACGGTGCAGTACTTC. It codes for CATSDTGYSTVQYF.

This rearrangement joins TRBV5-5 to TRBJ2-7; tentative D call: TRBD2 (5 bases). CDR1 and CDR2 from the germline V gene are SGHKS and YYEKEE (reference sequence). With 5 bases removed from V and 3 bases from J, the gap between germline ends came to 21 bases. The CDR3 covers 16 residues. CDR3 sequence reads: CASRETSGRLNYEQYF. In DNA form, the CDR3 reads TGTGCCAGCAGGGAGACATCAGGTCGACTAAACTACGAGCAGTACTTC.

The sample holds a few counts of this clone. Written as DNA, the CDR3 is TGTGCCAGCAGTTTGTCGGCCGGACTGAGGGACGAGCAGTACTTC. It yields the protein CASSLSAGLRDEQYF. V usage is TRBV27 and J usage is TRBJ2-7; D is possibly TRBD2 (5 bases). The ends were cut back, 3 bases at V and 5 bases at J, with 17 bases in the middle. This CDR3 has 15 amino acids. Germline lookup yields CDR1 MNHEY and CDR2 SMNVEV (reference sequence).

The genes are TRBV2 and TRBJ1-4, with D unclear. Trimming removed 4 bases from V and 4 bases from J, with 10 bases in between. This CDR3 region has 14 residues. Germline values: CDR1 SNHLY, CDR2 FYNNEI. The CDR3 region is CASSVGRNNEKLFF. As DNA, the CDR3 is TGTGCCAGCAGTGTAGGACGGAATAATGAAAAACTGTTTTTT.

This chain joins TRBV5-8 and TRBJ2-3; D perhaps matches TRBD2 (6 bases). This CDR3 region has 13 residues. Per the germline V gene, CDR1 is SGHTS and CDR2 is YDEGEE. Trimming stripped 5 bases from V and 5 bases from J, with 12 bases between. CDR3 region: CASRQTGGDTQYF. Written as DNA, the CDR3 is TGTGCCAGCAGACAGACCGGGGGAGATACGCAGTATTTT.

The CDR3 DNA reads as TGCGCCAGCAGCCAGGTGACAGGGTACAATGAGCAGTTCTTC. This codes for CASSQVTGYNEQFF. The genes are TRBV4-3 and TRBJ2-1; 7 bases are a match to TRBD1. V lost 3 bases and J lost 4; bases outside the gene matches: 3. The CDR3 spans 14 residues. Germline-derived CDR1 and CDR2 are LGHNA and YSLEER.